The next 22 T cell receptor beta chains were all read from a single sample in a study of CD8 T cells in Susac syndrome. An amount of RNA that ranged from roughly 0.5 to 1 ug was reverse transcribed with random hexamers. TCRdb analysed the immunoSEQ multiplex PCR reads with MiXCR anew, one entry per CDR3 protein. The data contain 130,000 to 150,000 distinct CDR3 sequences, roughly 95% of them seen just once; the ten biggest clones take up roughly 0.08%. Sequencing was done on a sample of CD4+ T cells from PBMCs. The receptors originated from a human donor with Susac syndrome.

V usage is TRBV29-1 and J usage is TRBJ2-3; the D gene is possibly TRBD2 (5 bases). The V end lost 0 bases, the J end lost 14 bases, and 15 bases lay between the germline ends. Looked up from germline, CDR1 is SQVTM and CDR2 is ANQGSEA. The CDR3 is made up of 12 amino acids. The CDR3 sequence is CSVEDPGLSGYF. Written as DNA, the CDR3 is TGCAGCGTTGAAGACCCTGGACTCTCGGGGTATTTT.

The chain carries TRBV3-1 and TRBJ2-5; 11 bases are a match to TRBD2. Germline CDR1 and CDR2: LGHDT and YNNKEL (reference sequence). V shed 4 bases, J shed 3 bases, and the junction held 4 bases outside the gene matches. The CDR3 consists of 15 residues. The CDR3 region has the DNA TGTGCCAGCAGCCTGACTAGCGGGAAGAAAGAGACCCAGTACTTC. This encodes CASSLTSGKKETQYF.

The V call is TRBV2, the J call TRBJ2-1; a possible D gene is TRBD1 (5 bases). This CDR3 has 13 amino acids. Germline V CDR1 and CDR2: SNHLY, FYNNEI. V lost 0 bases and J lost 12, with 12 bases in between. The CDR3 DNA reads TGTGCCAGCAGTGAAGCTGGGCTTAGGGGGCAGTTCTTC. As protein: CASSEAGLRGQFF.

The chain couples TRBV10-3 to TRBJ2-7; 8 positions match TRBD1. Germline V gives CDR1 ENHRY, CDR2 SYGVKD. The J segment lost 4 bases and the V segment lost 2 bases, leaving 4 bases of the junction unmatched. The CDR3 consists of 14 residues. This CDR3 reads CAISETGGFYEQYF. The DNA for the CDR3 is TGTGCCATCAGTGAGACAGGGGGATTTTACGAGCAGTACTTC.

This rearrangement joins TRBV2 to TRBJ2-7, with a weak D call TRBD2 (6 bases). The CDR3 runs 14 residues. With 3 bases removed from V and 0 bases from J, the gap between germline ends came to 9 bases. CDR1 and CDR2 from the germline V gene are SNHLY and FYNNEI. For the CDR3, the DNA is TGTGCCAGCAGTGAGCGGACTAACTCCTACGAGCAGTACTTC. Its protein product is CASSERTNSYEQYF.

The V call is TRBV3-1, the J call TRBJ2-5, with 8 bases that match TRBD2. CDR1 and CDR2 from the germline V gene are LGHDT and YNNKEL (reference sequence). Trimming took 1 base from V and 5 from J; bases not matched to a gene: 6. The CDR3 has 15 residues. CDR3 DNA sequence: TGTGCCAGCAGCCAAGCGGGCGGGGGGTCGGAGACCCAGTACTTC. Translated: CASSQAGGGSETQYF.

This rearrangement joins TRBV7-9 to TRBJ1-5; 7 nucleotides match TRBD1. V shed 8 bases, J shed 5 bases, and the junction held 6 bases outside the gene matches. The CDR3 contains 13 residues. The V gene's germline CDR1 is SEHNR and CDR2 FQNEAQ (reference sequence). This CDR3 reads CASVGTADQPQHF. As DNA, the CDR3 is TGTGCCAGCGTAGGGACAGCAGATCAGCCCCAGCATTTT.

The V call is TRBV9, the J call TRBJ2-7, with a tentative D call TRBD1 (6 bases). V was clipped by 0 bases and J by 0 bases, with 10 bases between them. The CDR3 has 15 residues. CDR1 is SGDLS and CDR2 is YYNGEE in the germline V gene. The CDR3 sequence is CASSVGGHPSYEQYF. CDR3 DNA sequence: TGTGCCAGCAGCGTAGGGGGACACCCCTCCTACGAGCAGTACTTC.

This clonotype was seen just once. The genes are TRBV20-1 and TRBJ1-1; D uncertain. Germline CDR1 and CDR2: DFQATT and SNEGSKA (reference sequence). This CDR3 region has 11 residues. In DNA, the CDR3 is TGCAGCTCCGGTGATAACACTGAAGCTTTCTTT. This translates into CSSGDNTEAFF.

V is TRBV29-1 and J is TRBJ2-5; D is uncertain. The length of the CDR3 is 11 residues. Trimming cost V 4 bases and J 5 bases, with 8 bases left between them. Germline-derived CDR1 and CDR2 are SQVTM and ANQGSEA. The CDR3 sequence is CSVAWWETQYF. CDR3 nucleotides: TGCAGCGTTGCATGGTGGGAGACCCAGTACTTC.

This chain links TRBV25-1 with TRBJ1-3; 7 bases are shared with TRBD1. J lost 4 bases, V lost 6 bases, and 9 bases had no gene match. CDR1 is MGHDK and CDR2 is SYGVNS in the germline V gene. This CDR3 spans 15 amino acids. The CDR3: CASRAGGPSGNTIYF. The DNA of the CDR3 is TGTGCCAGCAGAGCAGGGGGACCTTCAGGAAACACCATATATTTT. The variable domain in full, completed from reference TRBV25-1 and TRBJ1-3, reads EADIYQTPRYLVIGTGKKITLECSQTMGHDKMYWYQQDPGMELHLIHYSYGVNSTEKGDLSSESTVSRIRTEHFPLTLESARPSHTSQYLCASRAGGPSGNTIYFGEGSWLTVV.

This clonotype was recorded once. This chain uses TRBV3-1 with TRBJ2-1, with 14 nucleotides matching TRBD2. Germline CDR1 LGHDT, CDR2 YNNKEL (reference sequence). The CDR3 consists of 16 residues. With 5 bases clipped from V and 9 bases from J, the junction kept 9 bases outside the gene matches. Written as DNA, the CDR3 is TGTGCCAGCAGCAAGGGACTAGCGGGGGTCCTCGGTGAGCAGTTCTTC. Its protein product is CASSKGLAGVLGEQFF.

The V gene is TRBV9, the J gene TRBJ2-7, with D possibly TRBD1 on 6 matching bases. Germline assignment: CDR1 SGDLS and CDR2 YYNGEE. CDR3 length: 14 amino acids. V was pared by 2 bases and J by 0 bases, with 9 bases between. The CDR3 region is CASSVGQSSYEQYF. The DNA for the CDR3 is TGTGCCAGCAGCGTCGGACAGTCCTCCTACGAGCAGTACTTC.

The gene calls are TRBV6-6 and TRBJ1-5; D not resolved. Trimming stripped 6 bases from V and 3 bases from J, with 18 bases between. The germline V gene encodes CDR1 MNHNY and CDR2 SVGAGI (reference sequence). The CDR3 length is 16 residues. The CDR3 DNA reads as TGTGCCAGCAGCAACGGTGGGATGGGATCCAATCAGCCCCAGCATTTT. As protein: CASSNGGMGSNQPQHF.

The CDR3 DNA reads as TGTGCCAGCAGCAAAGTAGGGGGAGAGACCCAGTACTTC. Amino acid sequence: CASSKVGGETQYF. This chain links TRBV5-6 with TRBJ2-5, with D possibly being TRBD1 (6 bases). The germline gives CDR1 SGHDT, CDR2 YYEEEE. CDR3 length equals 13 residues. The germline V and J ends were trimmed by 4 bases and 4 bases, with 11 bases remaining between them.

The J gene is TRBJ1-1, the V gene TRBV4-1; D not resolved. The ends were cut back, 1 base at V and 0 bases at J, with 3 bases in the middle. The CDR3 loop spans 13 amino acids. The germline V gene encodes CDR1 MGHRA and CDR2 YSYEKL. CDR3 protein: CASSQVLNTEAFF. The DNA of the CDR3 is TGCGCCAGCAGCCAAGTACTGAACACTGAAGCTTTCTTT.

This clonotype was detected once. The V gene is TRBV20-1, the J gene TRBJ2-2; 7 nucleotides agree with TRBD2. Germline V lookup: CDR1 DFQATT, CDR2 SNEGSKA (reference sequence). This CDR3 is 13 amino acids long. The junction had 4 bases not matched to a gene; V was cut back by 4 bases and J by 5 bases. The DNA of the CDR3 is TGCAGTGCTAAACGGGGAGGGACCGGGGAGCTGTTTTTT. It encodes CSAKRGGTGELFF.

The rearrangement links TRBV20-1 to TRBJ2-5; no clear D gene. Per the germline V gene, CDR1 is DFQATT and CDR2 is SNEGSKA (reference sequence). Trimming removed 3 bases from V and 1 base from J, with 6 bases in between. The CDR3 contains 12 residues. The DNA for the CDR3 is TGCAGTGCTAGGTTGTTCCAAGAGACCCAGTACTTC. Its protein is CSARLFQETQYF.

This clonotype appeared once. V gene TRBV6-1 combines with J gene TRBJ2-1; D call uncertain. The CDR3 runs 15 residues. CDR1 is MNHNS and CDR2 is SASEGT in the germline V gene. Between the trimmed V and J ends, which lost 7 bases and 7 bases, there was a span of 20 bases. In nucleotides, the CDR3 is TGTGCCAGCACCAGTATGGGGTCGTTTTCGAATGAGCAGTTCTTC. Translating it yields CASTSMGSFSNEQFF.

The rearrangement links TRBV2 to TRBJ1-6, with 7 bases that match TRBD1. The germline V gene has CDR1 SNHLY and CDR2 FYNNEI. The CDR3 totals 14 residues. The V gene end was trimmed by 5 bases and the J gene end by 8 bases; junction bases not matched to a gene: 6. The CDR3 loop reads CASSSTGDHSPLHF. Written as DNA, the CDR3 is TGTGCCAGCAGTTCAACAGGGGATCATTCACCCCTCCACTTT.

This chain uses TRBV3-1 with TRBJ2-5; possibly TRBD1 or TRBD2 for D (5 bases each). This CDR3 is built from 15 residues. From germline, CDR1 is LGHDT and CDR2 YNNKEL (reference sequence). CDR3 sequence reads: CAASRGWDPLQTQYF. As DNA, the CDR3 is TGTGCAGCCAGCAGAGGATGGGACCCCTTGCAGACCCAGTACTTC.

V is TRBV7-9 and J is TRBJ1-4; D unresolved. The CDR3 is 15 amino acids. V was clipped by 1 base and J by 5 bases, with 11 bases between them. Germline V gives CDR1 SEHNR, CDR2 FQNEAQ (reference sequence). CDR3 DNA sequence: TGTGCCAGCAGCTTAGGCTCGACGGTAAATGAAAAACTGTTTTTT. Encoded protein: CASSLGSTVNEKLFF.